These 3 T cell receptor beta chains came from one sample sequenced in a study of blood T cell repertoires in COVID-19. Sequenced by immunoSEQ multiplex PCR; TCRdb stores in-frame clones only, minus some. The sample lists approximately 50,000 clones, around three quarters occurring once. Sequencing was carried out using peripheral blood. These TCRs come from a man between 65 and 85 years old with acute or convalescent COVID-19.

The CDR3 spells CASSFGRGLYNEQFF. DNA for the CDR3: TGTGCCAGCAGTTTCGGCAGGGGGCTATACAATGAGCAGTTCTTC. The rearrangement joins TRBV28 to TRBJ2-1; 8 bases match TRBD1. J lost 4 bases, V lost 3 bases, and 5 bases had no gene match. This CDR3 spans 15 amino acids. The germline CDR1 and CDR2 sequences are MDHEN and SYDVKM. Filled out from reference TRBV28 and TRBJ2-1, the complete variable domain reads DVKVTQSSRYLVKRTGEKVFLECVQDMDHENMFWYRQDPGLGLRLIYFSYDVKMKEKGDIPEGYSVSREKKERFSLILESASTNQTSMYLCASSFGRGLYNEQFFGPGTRLTVL.

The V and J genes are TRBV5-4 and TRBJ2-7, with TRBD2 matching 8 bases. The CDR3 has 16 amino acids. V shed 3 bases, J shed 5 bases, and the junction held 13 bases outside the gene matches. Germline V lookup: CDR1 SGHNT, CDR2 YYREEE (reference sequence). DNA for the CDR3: TGTGCCAGCAGCTCGCCTGGGGAGCGGGAGAGAAACGAGCAGTACTTC. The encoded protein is CASSSPGERERNEQYF.

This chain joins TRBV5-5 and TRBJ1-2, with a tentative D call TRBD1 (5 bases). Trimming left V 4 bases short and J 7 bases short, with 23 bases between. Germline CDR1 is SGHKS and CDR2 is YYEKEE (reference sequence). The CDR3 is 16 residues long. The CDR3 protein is CASSPGLVGDRVGYTF. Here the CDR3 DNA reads TGTGCCAGCAGCCCGGGTTTAGTAGGGGATCGGGTTGGCTACACCTTC.